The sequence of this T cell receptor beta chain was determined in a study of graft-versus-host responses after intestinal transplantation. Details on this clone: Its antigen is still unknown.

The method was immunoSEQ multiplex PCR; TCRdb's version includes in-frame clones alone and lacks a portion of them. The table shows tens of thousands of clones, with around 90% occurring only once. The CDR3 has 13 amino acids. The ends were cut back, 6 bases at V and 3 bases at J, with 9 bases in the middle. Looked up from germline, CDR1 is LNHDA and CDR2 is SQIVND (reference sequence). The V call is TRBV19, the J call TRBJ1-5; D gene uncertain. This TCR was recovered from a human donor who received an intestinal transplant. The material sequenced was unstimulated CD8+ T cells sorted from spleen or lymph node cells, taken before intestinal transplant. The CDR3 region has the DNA TGTGCCAGTAGAGGACTGACCAATCAGCCCCAGCATTTT. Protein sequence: CASRGLTNQPQHF.